The present TCR beta chain was sequenced within a study of blood T cell repertoires in COVID-19. Study details: Samples came from the United States, Italy and Spain, spanning acute and convalescent COVID-19. Sample material is recorded as cDNA or gDNA derived from T cells, B-cell-depleted T cells, or PBMCs.

Germline lookup yields CDR1 WNHNN and CDR2 SYGVQD (reference sequence). With 5 bases removed from V and 1 base from J, the gap between germline ends came to 8 bases. This CDR3 is built from 14 residues. Of note for this clone: Distinct nucleotide sequences in the sample also encode this CDR3.

Per the study methods: The assay estimated nucleated cells by amplifying reference gene primers. Method: immunoSEQ multiplex PCR; TCRdb's copy keeps in-frame clones and lacks some. V, J and clone size were drawn from that table, and D and trimming were deduced from the DNA. This sample has 250,000 to 400,000 clones, with under 90% found just once. The age range of participants was about 18 to 95 years, with residence in under 25 US areas. This chain uses TRBV10-1 with TRBJ2-2; D perhaps matches TRBD1 (6 bases). This receptor was identified in a man aged 55 to 70 who had recovered from COVID-19. Material: PBMCs or T cells enriched from blood (not recorded which). The CDR3 nucleotides are TGCGCCAGCAGTTCGACAGGGAACACCGGGGAGCTGTTTTTT. This translates into CASSSTGNTGELFF.